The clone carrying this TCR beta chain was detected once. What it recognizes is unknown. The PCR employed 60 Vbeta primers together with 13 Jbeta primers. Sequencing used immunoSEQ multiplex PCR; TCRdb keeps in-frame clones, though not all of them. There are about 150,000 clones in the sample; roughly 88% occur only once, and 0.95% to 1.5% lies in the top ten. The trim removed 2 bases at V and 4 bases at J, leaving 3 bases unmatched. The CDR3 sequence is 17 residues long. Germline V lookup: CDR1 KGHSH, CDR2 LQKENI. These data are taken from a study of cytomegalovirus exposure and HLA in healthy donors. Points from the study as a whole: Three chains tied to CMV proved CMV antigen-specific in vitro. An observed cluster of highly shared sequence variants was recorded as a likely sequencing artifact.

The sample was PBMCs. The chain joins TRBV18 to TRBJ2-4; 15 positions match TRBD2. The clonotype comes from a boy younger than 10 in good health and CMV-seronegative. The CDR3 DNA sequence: TGTGCCAGCTCACCAGAAGGACTAGCGGGAGGGAAAAACATTCAGTACTTC. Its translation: CASSPEGLAGGKNIQYF.